This T cell receptor beta chain was profiled in a study of blood T cell repertoires in COVID-19. Background on the study: T cells, B-cell-depleted T cells, or PBMCs provided the cDNA or gDNA that served as material.

V was trimmed by 2 bases and J by 3 bases, leaving 14 bases between them. Germline CDR1 reads MNHNY; CDR2 reads SVGAGI (reference sequence). The CDR3 contains 15 residues. Enrollees, about 18 to 90 years old, lived in approximately 25 US areas. Cohorts were determined from participant-reported clinical history. In the original processing: Counts of nucleated cells, estimated from reference gene primer amplification, were obtained. The table came from immunoSEQ multiplex PCR; TCRdb's copy has only in-frame clones and leaves some out. V and J calls and clone size follow that table, whereas D and trimming were derived from the DNA. The table records some 320,000 clones, about nine tenths of them present only once.

This TCR derives from a man aged 55 to 70 who had recovered from COVID-19. The chain links TRBV6-6 to TRBJ2-7; D not resolved. Sequencing was done on a sample of PBMCs or T cells enriched from blood (not recorded which). In DNA form, the CDR3 reads TGTGCCAGCAGTTACCCCAGTCGCGGAAGCTACGAGCAGTACTTC. Translated: CASSYPSRGSYEQYF.